The clone carrying this T cell receptor (beta chain) was picked up a small number of times. The antigen is unknown. In TCRdb, the RT-PCR reads were re-called with MiXCR into one record per CDR3 protein. Of over 150,000 distinct CDR3 sequences in the sample, about a tenth were seen once. This specimen comes from a study of response to subunit inactivated influenza vaccine. Findings and limits, study-wide: Authors proposed each seasonal influenza vaccination draws in few new T cells.

The junction had 14 bases not matched to a gene; V was cut back by 5 bases and J by 3 bases. CDR3 length: 17 amino acids. Germline-derived CDR1 and CDR2 are DFQATT and SNEGSKA (reference sequence). This sequence originates from a man in his forties or fifties who received an inactivated influenza vaccine. This material consisted of non-naive T cells sorted from PBMCs, taken around seven weeks after vaccination. The rearrangement uses TRBV20-1 and TRBJ2-5, with 11 bases identical to TRBD1. CDR3 sequence reads: CSADGGQGVGGKETQYF. The CDR3 DNA reads TGCAGTGCTGACGGGGGACAGGGGGTCGGGGGGAAAGAGACCCAGTACTTC.